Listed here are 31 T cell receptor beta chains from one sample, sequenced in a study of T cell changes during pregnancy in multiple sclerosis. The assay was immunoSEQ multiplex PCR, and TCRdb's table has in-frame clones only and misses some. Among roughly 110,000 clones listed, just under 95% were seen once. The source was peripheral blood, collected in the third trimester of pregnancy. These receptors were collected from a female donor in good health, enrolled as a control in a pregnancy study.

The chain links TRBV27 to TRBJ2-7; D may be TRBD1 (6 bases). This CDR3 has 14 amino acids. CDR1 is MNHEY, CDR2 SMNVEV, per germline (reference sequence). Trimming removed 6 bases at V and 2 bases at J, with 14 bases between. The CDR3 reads CASSRTGSTYEQYF. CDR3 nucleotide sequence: TGTGCCAGCAGCCGAACAGGGTCCACCTACGAGCAGTACTTC.

This chain's CDR3 is CASSVTNYGYTF. The CDR3, as DNA: TGTGCCAGCAGCGTTACTAACTATGGCTACACCTTC. The J gene is TRBJ1-2, the V gene TRBV6-5; D is unclear. The CDR3 has 12 residues. The germline V gene has CDR1 MNHEY and CDR2 SVGAGI. The V and J ends lost 6 bases and 0 bases respectively, with 5 bases between them.

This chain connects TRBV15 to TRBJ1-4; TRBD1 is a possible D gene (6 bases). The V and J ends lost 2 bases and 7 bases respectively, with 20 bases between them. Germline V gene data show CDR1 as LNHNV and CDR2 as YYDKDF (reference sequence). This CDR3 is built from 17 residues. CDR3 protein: CATSRPSMGGAGEKLFF. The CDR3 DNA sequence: TGTGCCACCAGCAGACCATCAATGGGGGGGGCAGGTGAAAAACTGTTTTTT. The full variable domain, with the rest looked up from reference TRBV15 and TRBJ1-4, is DAMVIQNPRYQVTQFGKPVTLSCSQTLNHNVMYWYQQKSSQAPKLLFHYYDKDFNNEADTPDNFQSRRPNTSFCFLDIRSPGLGDTAMYLCATSRPSMGGAGEKLFFGSGTQLSVL.

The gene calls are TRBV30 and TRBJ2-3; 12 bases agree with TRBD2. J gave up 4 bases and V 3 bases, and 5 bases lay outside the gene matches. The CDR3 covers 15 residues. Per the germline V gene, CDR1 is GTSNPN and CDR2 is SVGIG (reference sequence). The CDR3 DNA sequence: TGTGCCTGGAGGCGTCTAGCGGGGGGGCCAGATACGCAGTATTTT. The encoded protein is CAWRRLAGGPDTQYF.

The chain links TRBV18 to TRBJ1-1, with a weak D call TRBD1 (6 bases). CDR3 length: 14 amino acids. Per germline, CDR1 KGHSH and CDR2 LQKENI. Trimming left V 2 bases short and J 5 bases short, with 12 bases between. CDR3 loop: CASSPSGEGTEAFF. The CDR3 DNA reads TGTGCCAGCTCACCATCAGGGGAGGGGACTGAAGCTTTCTTT.

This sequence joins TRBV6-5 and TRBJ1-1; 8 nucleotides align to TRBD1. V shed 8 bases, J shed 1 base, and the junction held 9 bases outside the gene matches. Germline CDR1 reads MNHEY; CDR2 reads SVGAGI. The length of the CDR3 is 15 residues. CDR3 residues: CASVDRGGRNTEAFF. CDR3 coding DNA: TGTGCCAGCGTTGACAGGGGTGGAAGGAACACTGAAGCTTTCTTT.

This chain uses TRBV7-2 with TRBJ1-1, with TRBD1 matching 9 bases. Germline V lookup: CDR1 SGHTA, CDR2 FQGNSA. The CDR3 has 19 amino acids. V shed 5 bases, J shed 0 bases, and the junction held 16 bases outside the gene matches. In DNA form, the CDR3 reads TGTGCCAGCAGCGTGAACCCGAAGGCGACAGGGGGAATGAACACTGAAGCTTTCTTT. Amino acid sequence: CASSVNPKATGGMNTEAFF.

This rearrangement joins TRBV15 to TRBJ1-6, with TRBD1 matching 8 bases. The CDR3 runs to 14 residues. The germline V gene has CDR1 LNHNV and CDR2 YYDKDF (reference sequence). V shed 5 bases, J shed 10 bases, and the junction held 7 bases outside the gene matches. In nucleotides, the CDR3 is TGTGCCACCAGCGTCAGGGGGCTAGGGTCACCCCTCCACTTT. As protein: CATSVRGLGSPLHF.

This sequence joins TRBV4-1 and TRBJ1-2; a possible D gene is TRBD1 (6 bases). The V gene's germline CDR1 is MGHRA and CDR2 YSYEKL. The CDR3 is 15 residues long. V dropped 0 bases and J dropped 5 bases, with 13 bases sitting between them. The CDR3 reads CASSQDTGRAYGYTF. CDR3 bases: TGCGCCAGCAGCCAAGATACAGGGAGGGCATATGGCTACACCTTC.

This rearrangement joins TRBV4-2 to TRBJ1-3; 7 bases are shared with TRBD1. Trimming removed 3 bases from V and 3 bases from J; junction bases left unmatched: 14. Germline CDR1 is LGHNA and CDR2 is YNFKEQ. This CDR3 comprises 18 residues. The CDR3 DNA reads TGTGCCAGCAGCCAGGGGGGCACGGACAGGAGATATGGAAACACCATATATTTT. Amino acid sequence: CASSQGGTDRRYGNTIYF.

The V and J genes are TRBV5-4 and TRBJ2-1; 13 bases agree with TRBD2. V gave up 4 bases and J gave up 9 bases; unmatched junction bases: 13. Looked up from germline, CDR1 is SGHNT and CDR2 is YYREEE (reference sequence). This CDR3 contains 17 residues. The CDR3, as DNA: TGTGCCAGCAGCACACAACTAGCGGGGGGGCGTATCGGTGAGCAGTTCTTC. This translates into CASSTQLAGGRIGEQFF.

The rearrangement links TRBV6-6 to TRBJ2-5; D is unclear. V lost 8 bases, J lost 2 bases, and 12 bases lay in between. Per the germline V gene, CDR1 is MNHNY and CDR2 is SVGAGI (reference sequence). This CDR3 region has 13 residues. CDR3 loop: CASGQAEQETQYF. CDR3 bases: TGTGCCAGCGGCCAGGCAGAACAAGAGACCCAGTACTTC.

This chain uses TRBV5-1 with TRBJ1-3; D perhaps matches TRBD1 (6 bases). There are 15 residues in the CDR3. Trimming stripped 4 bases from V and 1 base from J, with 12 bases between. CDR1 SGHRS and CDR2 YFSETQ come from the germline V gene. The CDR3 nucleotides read TGCGCCAGCAGCGTGGGAACAGGGTCTGGAAACACCATATATTTT. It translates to CASSVGTGSGNTIYF.

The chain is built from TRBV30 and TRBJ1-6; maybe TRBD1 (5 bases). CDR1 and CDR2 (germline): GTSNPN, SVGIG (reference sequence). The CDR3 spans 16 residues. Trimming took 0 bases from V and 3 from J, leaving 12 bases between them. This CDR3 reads CAWSVRGGVYNSPLHF. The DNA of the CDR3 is TGTGCCTGGAGTGTAAGGGGAGGCGTCTATAATTCACCCCTCCACTTT.

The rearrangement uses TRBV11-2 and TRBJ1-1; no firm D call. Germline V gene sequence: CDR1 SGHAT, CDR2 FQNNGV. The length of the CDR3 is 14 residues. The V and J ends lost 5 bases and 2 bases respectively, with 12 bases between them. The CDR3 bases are TGTGCCAGCAGCCCGGCGGGGTTCAACACTGAAGCTTTCTTT. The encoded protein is CASSPAGFNTEAFF. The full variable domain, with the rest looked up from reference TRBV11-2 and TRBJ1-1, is EAGVAQSPRYKIIEKRQSVAFWCNPISGHATLYWYQQILGQGPKLLIQFQNNGVVDDSQLPKDRFSAERLKGVDSTLKIQPAKLEDSAVYLCASSPAGFNTEAFFGQGTRLTVV.

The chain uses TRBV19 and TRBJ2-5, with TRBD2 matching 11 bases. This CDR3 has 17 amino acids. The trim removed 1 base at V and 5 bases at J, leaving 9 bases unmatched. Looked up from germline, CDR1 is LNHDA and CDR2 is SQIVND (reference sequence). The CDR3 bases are TGTGCCAGTAGTATAGTGTCCCTAGCGGGGGGACGGGAGACCCAGTACTTC. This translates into CASSIVSLAGGRETQYF.

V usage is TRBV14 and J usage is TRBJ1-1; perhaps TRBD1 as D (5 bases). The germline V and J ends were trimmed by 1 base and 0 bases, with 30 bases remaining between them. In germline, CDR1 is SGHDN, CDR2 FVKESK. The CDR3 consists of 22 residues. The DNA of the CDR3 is TGTGCCAGCAGCCAAGGCGTCCCCCCGGGGCTGGAGGGAATAGGCATGAACACTGAAGCTTTCTTT. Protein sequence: CASSQGVPPGLEGIGMNTEAFF.

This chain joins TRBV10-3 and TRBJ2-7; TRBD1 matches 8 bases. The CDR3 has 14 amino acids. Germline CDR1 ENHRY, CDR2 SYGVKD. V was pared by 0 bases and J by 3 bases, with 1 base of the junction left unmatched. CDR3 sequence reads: CAISESTGVYEQYF. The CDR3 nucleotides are TGTGCCATCAGTGAGTCGACAGGGGTCTACGAGCAGTACTTC.

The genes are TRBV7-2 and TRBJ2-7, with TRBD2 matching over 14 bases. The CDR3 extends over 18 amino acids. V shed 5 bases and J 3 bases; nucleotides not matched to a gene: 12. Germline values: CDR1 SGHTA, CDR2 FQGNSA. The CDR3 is CASSRGPGLAGVGYEQYF. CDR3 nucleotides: TGTGCCAGCAGCAGGGGGCCGGGACTAGCGGGGGTTGGCTACGAGCAGTACTTC.

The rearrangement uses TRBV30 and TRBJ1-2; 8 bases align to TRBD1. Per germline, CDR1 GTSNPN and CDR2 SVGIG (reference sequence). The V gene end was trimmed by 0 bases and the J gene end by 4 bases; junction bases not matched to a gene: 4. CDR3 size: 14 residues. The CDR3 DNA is TGTGCCTGGAGTGTCTCAACAGGGGGCTATGGCTACACCTTC. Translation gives CAWSVSTGGYGYTF.

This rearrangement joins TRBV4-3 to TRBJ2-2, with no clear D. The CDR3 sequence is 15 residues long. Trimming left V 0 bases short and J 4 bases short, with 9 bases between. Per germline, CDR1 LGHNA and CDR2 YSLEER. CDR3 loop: CASSQEVGFTGELFF. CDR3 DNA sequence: TGCGCCAGCAGCCAAGAGGTGGGCTTCACCGGGGAGCTGTTTTTT.

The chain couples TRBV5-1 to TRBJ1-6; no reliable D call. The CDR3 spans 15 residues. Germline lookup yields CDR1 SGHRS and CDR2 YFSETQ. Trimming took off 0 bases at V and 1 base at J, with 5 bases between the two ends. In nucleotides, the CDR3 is TGCGCCAGCAGCTTGGACAGTTCCTATAATTCACCCCTCCACTTT. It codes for CASSLDSSYNSPLHF. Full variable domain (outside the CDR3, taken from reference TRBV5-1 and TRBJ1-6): KAGVTQTPRYLIKTRGQQVTLSCSPISGHRSVSWYQQTPGQGLQFLFEYFSETQRNKGNFPGRFSGRQFSNSRSEMNVSTLELGDSALYLCASSLDSSYNSPLHFGNGTRLTVT.

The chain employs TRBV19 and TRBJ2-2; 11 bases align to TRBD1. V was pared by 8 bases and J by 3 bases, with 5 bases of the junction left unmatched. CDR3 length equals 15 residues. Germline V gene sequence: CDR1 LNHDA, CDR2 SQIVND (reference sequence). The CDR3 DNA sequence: TGTGCCAGTTTGGGGACAGGGGGAGACACCGGGGAGCTGTTTTTT. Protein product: CASLGTGGDTGELFF.

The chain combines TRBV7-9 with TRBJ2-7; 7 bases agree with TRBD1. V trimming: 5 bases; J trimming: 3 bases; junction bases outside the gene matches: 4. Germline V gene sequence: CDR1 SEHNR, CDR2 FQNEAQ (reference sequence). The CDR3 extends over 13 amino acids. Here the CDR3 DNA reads TGTGCCAGCAGCGCTAGGGACAGCTACGAGCAGTACTTC. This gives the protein CASSARDSYEQYF.

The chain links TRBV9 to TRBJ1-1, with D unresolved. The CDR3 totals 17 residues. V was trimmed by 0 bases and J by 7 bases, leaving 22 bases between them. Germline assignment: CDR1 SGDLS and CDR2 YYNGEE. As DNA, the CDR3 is TGTGCCAGCAGCGTAGACAGCGGGGTAGGGTTTCGTGGTGAAGCTTTCTTT. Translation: CASSVDSGVGFRGEAFF.

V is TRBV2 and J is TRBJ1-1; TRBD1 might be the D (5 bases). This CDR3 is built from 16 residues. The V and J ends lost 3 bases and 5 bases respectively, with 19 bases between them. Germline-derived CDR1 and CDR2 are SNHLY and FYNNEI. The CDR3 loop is CASSDIEVRVGTEAFF. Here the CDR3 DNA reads TGTGCCAGCAGTGATATTGAGGTCAGGGTTGGGACTGAAGCTTTCTTT.

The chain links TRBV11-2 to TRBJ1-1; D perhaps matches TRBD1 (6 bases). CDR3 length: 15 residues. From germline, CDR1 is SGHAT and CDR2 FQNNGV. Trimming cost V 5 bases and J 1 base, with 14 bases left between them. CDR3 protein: CASSPVRGRNTEAFF. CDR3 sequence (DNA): TGTGCCAGCAGCCCGGTCAGGGGTAGGAACACTGAAGCTTTCTTT.

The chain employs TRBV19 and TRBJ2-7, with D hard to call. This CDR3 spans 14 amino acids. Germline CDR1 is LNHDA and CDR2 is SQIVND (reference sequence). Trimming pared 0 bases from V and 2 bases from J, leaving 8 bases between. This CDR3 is CASSIDYTAYEQYF. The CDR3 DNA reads TGTGCCAGTAGTATAGACTACACAGCCTACGAGCAGTACTTC.

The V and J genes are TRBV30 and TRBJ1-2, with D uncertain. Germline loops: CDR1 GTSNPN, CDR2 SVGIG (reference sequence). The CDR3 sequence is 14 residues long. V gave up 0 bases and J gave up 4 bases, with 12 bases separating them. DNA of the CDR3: TGTGCCTGGAGTGTAAGCAGCGTGGTCTATGGCTACACCTTC. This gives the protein CAWSVSSVVYGYTF. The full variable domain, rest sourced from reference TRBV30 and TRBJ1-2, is SQTIHQWPATLVQPVGSPLSLECTVEGTSNPNLYWYRQAAGRGLQLLFYSVGIGQISSEVPQNLSASRPQDRQFILSSKKLLLSDSGFYLCAWSVSSVVYGYTFGSGTRLTVV.

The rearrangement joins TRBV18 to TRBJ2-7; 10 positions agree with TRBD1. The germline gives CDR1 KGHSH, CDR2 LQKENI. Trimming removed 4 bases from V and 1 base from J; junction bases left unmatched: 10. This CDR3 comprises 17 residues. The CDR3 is CASSRNLRDRGSYEQYF. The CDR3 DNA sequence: TGTGCCAGCTCACGAAACCTCCGGGACAGGGGATCCTACGAGCAGTACTTC.

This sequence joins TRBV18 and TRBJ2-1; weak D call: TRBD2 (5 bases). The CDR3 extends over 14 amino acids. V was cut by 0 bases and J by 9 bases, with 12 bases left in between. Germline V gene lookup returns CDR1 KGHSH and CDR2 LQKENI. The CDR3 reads CASSPPYGVSEQFF. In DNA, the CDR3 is TGTGCCAGCTCACCACCCTACGGGGTAAGTGAGCAGTTCTTC. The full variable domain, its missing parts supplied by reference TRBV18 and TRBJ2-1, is NAGVMQNPRHLVRRRGQEARLRCSPMKGHSHVYWYRQLPEEGLKFMVYLQKENIIDESGMPKERFSAEFPKEGPSILRIQQVVRGDSAAYFCASSPPYGVSEQFFGPGTRLTVL.